A single sample is the source of the 8 T cell receptor beta chains below, sequenced in a study of blood T cell repertoires in COVID-19 (TCRdb year 2020). The protocol used for the library was the immunoSEQ multiplex PCR assay. In its TCRdb copy, this immuneACCESS table keeps in-frame sequences only and misses some clones. Where compared with another copy, unresolved V genes explain less than half of these, and the others have no known cause. The sample includes roughly 160,000 clones, with around 89% observed a single time. The biggest ten clones account for 20% to 30% of the sample. Sequenced input: peripheral blood. These receptors all come from a man between 60 and 75 years old with acute or convalescent COVID-19.

This chain links TRBV7-9 with TRBJ2-5; D perhaps matches TRBD2 (6 bases). Per germline, CDR1 SEHNR and CDR2 FQNEAQ (reference sequence). V lost 6 bases and J lost 3, with 11 bases in between. The CDR3 has 13 amino acids. CDR3 protein: CASSIWGEETQYF. In DNA form, the CDR3 reads TGTGCCAGCAGTATATGGGGGGAAGAGACCCAGTACTTC.

This sequence joins TRBV7-9 and TRBJ2-3, with D possibly TRBD1 on 6 matching bases. CDR3 size: 15 residues. Germline V lookup: CDR1 SEHNR, CDR2 FQNEAQ (reference sequence). Trimming removed 5 bases at V and 2 bases at J, with 14 bases between. This CDR3 reads CASSPGVSLTDTQYF. DNA of the CDR3: TGTGCCAGCAGCCCAGGGGTTAGCCTCACAGATACGCAGTATTTT.

The CDR3, as DNA: TGTGCCAGCAGTTGGGGAGAGGGTGAGCAGTTCTTC. This codes for CASSWGEGEQFF. The chain combines TRBV6-5 with TRBJ2-1, with D perhaps TRBD2 (5 bases). The CDR3 loop spans 12 amino acids. CDR1 is MNHEY and CDR2 is SVGAGI in the germline V gene. Deletions cut 4 bases from V and 9 bases from J, with 10 bases between.

The chain carries TRBV18 and TRBJ1-5, with 7 bases matching TRBD1. The CDR3 runs to 15 residues. The germline V gene has CDR1 KGHSH and CDR2 LQKENI. Germline trimming cut 5 bases from V and 5 bases from J; bases unmatched to any gene: 9. The CDR3 bases are TGTGCCAGCTCAGCGGACAGGTCGAGGGATCAGCCCCAGCATTTT. Translated: CASSADRSRDQPQHF. The full variable domain, rest sourced from reference TRBV18 and TRBJ1-5, is NAGVMQNPRHLVRRRGQEARLRCSPMKGHSHVYWYRQLPEEGLKFMVYLQKENIIDESGMPKERFSAEFPKEGPSILRIQQVVRGDSAAYFCASSADRSRDQPQHFGDGTRLSIL.

This clone was observed a single time. V gene TRBV4-3 combines with J gene TRBJ1-4; D is unclear. Per the germline V gene, CDR1 is LGHNA and CDR2 is YSLEER. This CDR3 spans 14 amino acids. V lost 1 base and J 4 bases, leaving 7 bases between the germline ends. CDR3 region: CASSQGRFNEKLFF. In DNA, the CDR3 is TGCGCCAGCAGCCAAGGCCGGTTTAATGAAAAACTGTTTTTT.

The chain links TRBV4-3 to TRBJ1-6; unclear D gene. V was pared by 1 base and J by 3 bases, with 13 bases between. This CDR3 has 17 amino acids. CDR1 and CDR2 from the germline V gene are LGHNA and YSLEER. The CDR3 nucleotides read TGCGCCAGCAGCCAAGGACTAAGCGGCCACTATAATTCACCCCTCCACTTT. It specifies CASSQGLSGHYNSPLHF.

CDR3 in DNA: TGTGCCAGTAGTATAGCAGGGACAGCGACTTTCTATGGCTACACCTTC. Translated, it gives CASSIAGTATFYGYTF. The chain recombines TRBV19 with TRBJ1-2, with TRBD1 identical over 7 bases. Germline V gene lookup returns CDR1 LNHDA and CDR2 SQIVND (reference sequence). V was clipped by 1 base and J by 4 bases; unmatched bases: 9. The CDR3 is 16 amino acids. Full variable domain (missing parts from reference TRBV19 and TRBJ1-2): DGGITQSPKYLFRKEGQNVTLSCEQNLNHDAMYWYRQDPGQGLRLIYYSQIVNDFQKGDIAEGYSVSREKKESFPLTVTSAQKNPTAFYLCASSIAGTATFYGYTFGSGTRLTVV.

The chain joins TRBV18 to TRBJ1-6; 8 nucleotides align to TRBD1. CDR3 length equals 14 residues. The V and J ends lost 3 bases and 7 bases, in that order; junction bases with no gene match: 2. The germline gives CDR1 KGHSH, CDR2 LQKENI. The CDR3 here is CASSPGTGNSPLHF. DNA for the CDR3: TGTGCCAGCTCACCGGGGACAGGCAATTCACCCCTCCACTTT. Variable domain in full (rest from reference TRBV18 and TRBJ1-6): NAGVMQNPRHLVRRRGQEARLRCSPMKGHSHVYWYRQLPEEGLKFMVYLQKENIIDESGMPKERFSAEFPKEGPSILRIQQVVRGDSAAYFCASSPGTGNSPLHFGNGTRLTVT.